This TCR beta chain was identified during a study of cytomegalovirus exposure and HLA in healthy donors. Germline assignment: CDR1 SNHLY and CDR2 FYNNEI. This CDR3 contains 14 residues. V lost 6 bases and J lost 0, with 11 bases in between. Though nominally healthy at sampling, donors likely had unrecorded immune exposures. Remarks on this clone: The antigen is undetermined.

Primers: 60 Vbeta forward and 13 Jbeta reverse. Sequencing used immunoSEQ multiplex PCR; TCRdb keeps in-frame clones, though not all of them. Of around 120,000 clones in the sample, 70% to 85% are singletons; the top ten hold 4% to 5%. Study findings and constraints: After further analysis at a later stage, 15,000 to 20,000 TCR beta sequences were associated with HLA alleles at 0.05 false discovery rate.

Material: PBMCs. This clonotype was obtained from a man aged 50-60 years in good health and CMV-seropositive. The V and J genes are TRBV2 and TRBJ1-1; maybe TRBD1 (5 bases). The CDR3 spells CASRGGTMNTEAFF. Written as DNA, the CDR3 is TGTGCCAGCAGGGGCGGGACCATGAACACTGAAGCTTTCTTT.